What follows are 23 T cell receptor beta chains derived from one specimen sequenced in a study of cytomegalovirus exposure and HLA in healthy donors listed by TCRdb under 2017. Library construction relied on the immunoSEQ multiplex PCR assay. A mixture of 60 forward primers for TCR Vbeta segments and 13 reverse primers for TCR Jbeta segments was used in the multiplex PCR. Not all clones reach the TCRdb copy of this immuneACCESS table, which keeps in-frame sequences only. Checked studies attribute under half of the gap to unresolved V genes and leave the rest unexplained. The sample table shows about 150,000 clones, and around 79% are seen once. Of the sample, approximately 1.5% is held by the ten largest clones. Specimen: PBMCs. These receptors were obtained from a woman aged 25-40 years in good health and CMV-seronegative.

The CDR3 DNA sequence: TGTGCCAGCAGCTTAGCGCCGGGACAGGGGAACTACGAGCAGTACTTC. This codes for CASSLAPGQGNYEQYF. The chain employs TRBV7-6 and TRBJ2-7; 10 bases match TRBD1. The CDR3 length is 16 residues. Germline assignment: CDR1 SGHVS and CDR2 FNYEAQ. The V segment lost 0 bases and the J segment 3 bases; nucleotides outside the gene matches: 5.

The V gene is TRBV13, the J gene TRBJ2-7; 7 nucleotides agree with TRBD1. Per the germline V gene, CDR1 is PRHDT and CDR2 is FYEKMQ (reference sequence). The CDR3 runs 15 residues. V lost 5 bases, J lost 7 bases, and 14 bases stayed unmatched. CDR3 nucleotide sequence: TGTGCCAGCAGCCCCCCCGACAGGGTACTTTGGGAGCAGTACTTC. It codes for CASSPPDRVLWEQYF.

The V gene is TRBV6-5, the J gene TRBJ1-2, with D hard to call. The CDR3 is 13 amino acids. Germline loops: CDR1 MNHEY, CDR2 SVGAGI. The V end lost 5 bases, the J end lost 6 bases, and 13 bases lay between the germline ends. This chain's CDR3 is CASSTDFINGYTF. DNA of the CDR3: TGTGCCAGCAGTACCGACTTTATTAATGGCTACACCTTC.

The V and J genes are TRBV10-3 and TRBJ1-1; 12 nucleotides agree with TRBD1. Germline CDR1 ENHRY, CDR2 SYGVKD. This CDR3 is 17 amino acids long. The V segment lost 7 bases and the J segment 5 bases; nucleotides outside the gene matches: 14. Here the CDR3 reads CAITGVGTGGERTEAFF. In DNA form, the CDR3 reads TGTGCCATCACTGGGGTCGGGACAGGGGGCGAGAGGACTGAAGCTTTCTTT.

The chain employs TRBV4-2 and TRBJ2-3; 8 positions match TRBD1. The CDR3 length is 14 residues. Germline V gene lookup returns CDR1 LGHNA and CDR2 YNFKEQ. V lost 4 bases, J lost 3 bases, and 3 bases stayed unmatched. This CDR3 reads CASSPGGATDTQYF. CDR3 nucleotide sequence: TGTGCCAGCAGCCCAGGGGGCGCAACAGATACGCAGTATTTT.

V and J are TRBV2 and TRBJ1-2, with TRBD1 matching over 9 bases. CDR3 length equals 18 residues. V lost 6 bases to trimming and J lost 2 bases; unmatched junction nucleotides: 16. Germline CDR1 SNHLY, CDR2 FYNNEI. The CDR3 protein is CASRPRLDRGVENYGYTF. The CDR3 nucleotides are TGTGCCAGCAGGCCGCGGTTGGACAGGGGTGTGGAAAACTATGGCTACACCTTC.

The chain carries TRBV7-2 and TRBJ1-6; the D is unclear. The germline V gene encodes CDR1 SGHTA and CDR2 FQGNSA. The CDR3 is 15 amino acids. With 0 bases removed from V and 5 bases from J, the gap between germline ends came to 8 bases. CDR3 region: CASSLAPQNNSPLHF. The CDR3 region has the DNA TGTGCCAGCAGCTTAGCTCCCCAGAATAATTCACCCCTCCACTTT.

CDR3 bases: TGTGCCAGCTCACCAAAAGGACAGGGCTACAATGAGCAGTTCTTC. It is translated as CASSPKGQGYNEQFF. The J gene is TRBJ2-1, the V gene TRBV18; 8 nucleotides align to TRBD1. This CDR3 is built from 15 residues. Germline V gene sequence: CDR1 KGHSH, CDR2 LQKENI. V gave up 2 bases and J gave up 3 bases; unmatched junction bases: 3.

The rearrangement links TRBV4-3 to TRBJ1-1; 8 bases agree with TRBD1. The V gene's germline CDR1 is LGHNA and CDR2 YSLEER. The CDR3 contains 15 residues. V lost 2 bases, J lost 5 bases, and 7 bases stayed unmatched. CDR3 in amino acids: CASSQLTGGGTEAFF. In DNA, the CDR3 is TGCGCCAGCAGCCAACTCACAGGGGGGGGGACTGAAGCTTTCTTT.

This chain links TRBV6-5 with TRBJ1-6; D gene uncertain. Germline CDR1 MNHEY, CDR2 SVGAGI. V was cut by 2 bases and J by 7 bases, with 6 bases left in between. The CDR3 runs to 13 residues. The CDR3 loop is CASSYQMNSPLHF. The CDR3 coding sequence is TGTGCCAGCAGTTACCAGATGAATTCACCCCTCCACTTT.

The CDR3 region is CASSAEGNPAQPQHF. The CDR3 nucleotides are TGTGCCAGCAGCGCAGAGGGCAATCCGGCTCAGCCCCAGCATTTT. J is TRBJ1-5 and V is TRBV9; no definite D call. CDR1 is SGDLS, CDR2 YYNGEE, per germline. The V and J ends lost 3 bases and 6 bases respectively, with 16 bases between them. The CDR3 loop spans 15 amino acids.

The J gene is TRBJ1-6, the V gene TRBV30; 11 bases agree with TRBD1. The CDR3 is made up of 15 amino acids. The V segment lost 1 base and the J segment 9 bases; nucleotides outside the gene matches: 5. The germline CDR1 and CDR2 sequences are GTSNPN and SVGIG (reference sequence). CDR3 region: CAWSAGQGALSPLHF. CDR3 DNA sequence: TGTGCCTGGAGTGCCGGACAGGGGGCACTTTCACCCCTCCACTTT.

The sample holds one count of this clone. The CDR3 DNA sequence: TGTGCCAGCAGCTTAAGAAGGTCGGAGGGCACTGAAGCTTTCTTT. As protein: CASSLRRSEGTEAFF. The rearrangement uses TRBV7-8 and TRBJ1-1, with unresolved D. There are 15 residues in the CDR3. Germline CDR1 and CDR2: SGHVS and FQNEAQ. Between the trimmed V and J ends, which lost 2 bases and 4 bases, there was a span of 14 bases.

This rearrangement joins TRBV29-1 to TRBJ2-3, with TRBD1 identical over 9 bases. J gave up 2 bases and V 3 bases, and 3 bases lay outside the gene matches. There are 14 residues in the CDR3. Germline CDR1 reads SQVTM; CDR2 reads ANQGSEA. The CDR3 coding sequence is TGCAGCGTTGAGGACAGGGGTTTCACAGATACGCAGTATTTT. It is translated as CSVEDRGFTDTQYF.

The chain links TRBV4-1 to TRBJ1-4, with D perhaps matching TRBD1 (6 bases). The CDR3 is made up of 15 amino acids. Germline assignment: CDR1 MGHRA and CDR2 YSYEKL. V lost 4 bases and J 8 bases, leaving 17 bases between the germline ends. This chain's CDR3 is CASSLQGGAGEKLFF. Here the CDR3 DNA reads TGCGCCAGCAGCCTACAAGGGGGGGCGGGAGAAAAACTGTTTTTT.

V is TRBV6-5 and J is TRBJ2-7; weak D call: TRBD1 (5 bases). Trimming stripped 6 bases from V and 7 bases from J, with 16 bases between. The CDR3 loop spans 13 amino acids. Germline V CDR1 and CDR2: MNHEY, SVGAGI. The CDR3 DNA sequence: TGTGCCAGCAGACAGGTTGGGGTTCGAGAGCAGTACTTC. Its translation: CASRQVGVREQYF.

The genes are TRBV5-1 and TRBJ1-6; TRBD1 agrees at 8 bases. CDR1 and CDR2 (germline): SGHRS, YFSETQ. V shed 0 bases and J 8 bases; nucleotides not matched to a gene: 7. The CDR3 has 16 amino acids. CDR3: CASSLVSGGKDSPLHF. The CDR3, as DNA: TGCGCCAGCAGCTTGGTGTCAGGGGGCAAGGATTCACCCCTCCACTTT.

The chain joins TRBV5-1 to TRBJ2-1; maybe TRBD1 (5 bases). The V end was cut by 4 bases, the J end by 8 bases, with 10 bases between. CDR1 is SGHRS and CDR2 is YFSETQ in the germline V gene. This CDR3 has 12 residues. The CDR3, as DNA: TGCGCCAGCAGCCAGGGATTGGATGAGCAGTTCTTC. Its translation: CASSQGLDEQFF.

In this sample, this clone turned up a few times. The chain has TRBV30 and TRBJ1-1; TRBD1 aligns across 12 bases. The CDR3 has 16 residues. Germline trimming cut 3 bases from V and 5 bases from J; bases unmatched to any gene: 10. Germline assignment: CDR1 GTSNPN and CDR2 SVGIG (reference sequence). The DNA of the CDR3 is TGTGCCTGGAGGGAGGGACAGGGGGCCAGAGGGACTGAAGCTTTCTTT. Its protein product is CAWREGQGARGTEAFF. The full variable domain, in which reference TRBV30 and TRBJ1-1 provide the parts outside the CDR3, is SQTIHQWPATLVQPVGSPLSLECTVEGTSNPNLYWYRQAAGRGLQLLFYSVGIGQISSEVPQNLSASRPQDRQFILSSKKLLLSDSGFYLCAWREGQGARGTEAFFGQGTRLTVV.

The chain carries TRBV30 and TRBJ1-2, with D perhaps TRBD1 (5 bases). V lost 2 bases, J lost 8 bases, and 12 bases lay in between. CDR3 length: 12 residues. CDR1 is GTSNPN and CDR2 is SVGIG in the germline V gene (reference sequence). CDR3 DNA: TGTGCCTGGAGTCGGGACTTAGCGGGCTACACCTTC. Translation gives CAWSRDLAGYTF. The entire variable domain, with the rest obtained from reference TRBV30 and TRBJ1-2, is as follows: SQTIHQWPATLVQPVGSPLSLECTVEGTSNPNLYWYRQAAGRGLQLLFYSVGIGQISSEVPQNLSASRPQDRQFILSSKKLLLSDSGFYLCAWSRDLAGYTFGSGTRLTVV.

CDR3 loop: CASSGRTQYF. Here the CDR3 DNA reads TGTGCCAGCAGTGGGAGGACCCAGTACTTC. The chain links TRBV5-8 to TRBJ2-5; possible D gene TRBD2, 5 bases. This CDR3 region has 10 residues. V was trimmed by 5 bases and J by 7 bases, leaving 6 bases between them. The germline V gene encodes CDR1 SGHTS and CDR2 YDEGEE. The full variable domain, in which reference TRBV5-8 and TRBJ2-5 provide the parts outside the CDR3, is EAGVTQSPTHLIKTRGQQATLRCSPISGHTSVYWYQQALGLGLQFLLWYDEGEERNRGNFPPRFSGRQFPNYSSELNVNALELEDSALYLCASSGRTQYFGPGTRLLVL.

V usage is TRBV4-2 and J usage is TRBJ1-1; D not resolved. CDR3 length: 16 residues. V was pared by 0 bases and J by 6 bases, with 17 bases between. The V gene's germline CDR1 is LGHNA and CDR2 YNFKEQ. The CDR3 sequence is CASSQDWAAVGAEAFF. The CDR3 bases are TGTGCCAGCAGCCAAGATTGGGCAGCCGTCGGCGCTGAAGCTTTCTTT.

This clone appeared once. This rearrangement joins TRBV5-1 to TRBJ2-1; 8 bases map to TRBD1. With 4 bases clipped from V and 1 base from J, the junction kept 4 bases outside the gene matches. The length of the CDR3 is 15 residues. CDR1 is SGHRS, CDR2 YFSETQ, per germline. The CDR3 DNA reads TGCGCCAGCAGCGGTGGACAGGGATCCTACAATGAGCAGTTCTTC. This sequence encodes CASSGGQGSYNEQFF.